The TCR beta chain under discussion was sequenced for a study of T cell repertoires in cytomegalovirus infection (dated by TCRdb to about 2019). Broadly, across the study: The peptide stimulations were aimed at well-studied HLA-B-restricted epitopes as well as recently identified HLA-C-restricted CMV epitopes, whose presentation resists viral immunomodulation. Because public TCR beta signatures pointed to carriage of CMV infection together with the matching HLA type, the HLA type of each donor mattered for the analysis.

The data were produced on an Illumina HiSeq 1500. TCRdb took the public reads, trimmed them with fastp at Q25, ran MiXCR for clone calling and kept in-frame beta chains. Entries are consolidated by CDR3 protein sequence, retaining the most common genes and DNA. This sample holds approximately 590,000 distinct CDR3 sequences; about 40% were observed only once. The ten largest clonotypes hold over 45% of the sample. In this sample, this clonotype turned up a few times. The clone's antigen remains unknown. The sample holds no much larger clone one base away, and base qualities are not on file. The sample's treatment or condition label is to be understood as: in vitro stimulation with specific CMV peptide epitopes to enrich CMV-specific T cells. V is cut by 4 bases and J by 6 bases, and the space between the germline ends is 10 bases. The germline V gene gives CDR1 as SGHVS and CDR2 as FNYEAQ. From cysteine to phenylalanine, the CDR3 is 12 amino acids long. Just the 36-base CDR3 DNA is kept, in frame starting at base 1.

Summary of the overall study and its limitations: In the ex vivo response, HLA-C-restricted CMV-specific TCR beta clonotypes were dominant, and in two of eight donors the single most frequent clonotype came from this HLA-C-restricted group. In both this cohort and an independent cohort of over 350 donors, the cumulative frequency of public TCR beta family members distinguished carriers of CMV infection plus the relevant HLA type.

The sequence derives from a human donor in good health (CMV status not recorded). Some clones in this sample may be carry-over from other donors' samples. The chain couples TRBV7-6 to TRBJ2-7; the D gene assignment is ambiguous. The sample here was cultured PBMCs, taken from culture after CMV antigen stimulation. The DNA reads as follows: TGTGCCAGCAGCTCCGACATGGGCGAGCAGTACTTC. Translated, it gives CASSSDMGEQYF.